This T cell receptor beta chain was identified in a study of control samples from healthy donors and cancer patients. The data were produced by immunoSEQ multiplex PCR, yet TCRdb's version contains in-frame clones alone and is incomplete. The sample has over 200,000 clones, 82% seen once; the top ten hold roughly 15%. The clonotype originates from a woman aged 55-70 years with lung cancer. The sample was PBMCs.

The CDR3 loop is CASTDSLYYGYTF. In nucleotides, the CDR3 is TGTGCCAGCACAGATTCTCTTTACTATGGCTACACCTTC. This sequence joins TRBV12-3 or TRBV12-4 and TRBJ1-2; no clear D gene. The CDR3 is 13 residues long. The ends were cut back, 7 bases at V and 3 bases at J, with 12 bases in the middle.